The clone carrying this T cell receptor (beta chain) was counted ten times or more. One end of the junction fails to match germline, which may point to a read error. There are 13 residues in the CDR3. The germline gives CDR1 SGHRS, CDR2 YFSETQ. TCRdb reprocessed the PCR reads via MiXCR and lists one record per CDR3 protein. Of approximately 500,000 distinct CDR3 sequences in the sample, 20% to 25% were seen once. The source of the sample is a study of molecular identifiers for immune sequencing clone quantification. With 10%, 30% or 50% of RNA, about 19,000 to 1,100,000 naive CD8 T cells were sequenced.

V and J are TRBV5-1 and TRBJ1-1; TRBD1 is a possible D gene (6 bases). The clonotype was recovered from a human donor in good health. Some libraries in this study had Jurkat cell RNA spiked in. Sequences were obtained from naive CD8+ T cells from blood, with Jurkat cell RNA spiked in. The subset denotes: FACS-sorted CD8+CD4-CCR7+CD45RA+ naive T cells. CDR3 amino acids: CASRLGAQVEAFF. CDR3 nucleotides: TGCGCCAGCAGGTTGGGGGCGCAGGTTGAAGCTTTCTTT.